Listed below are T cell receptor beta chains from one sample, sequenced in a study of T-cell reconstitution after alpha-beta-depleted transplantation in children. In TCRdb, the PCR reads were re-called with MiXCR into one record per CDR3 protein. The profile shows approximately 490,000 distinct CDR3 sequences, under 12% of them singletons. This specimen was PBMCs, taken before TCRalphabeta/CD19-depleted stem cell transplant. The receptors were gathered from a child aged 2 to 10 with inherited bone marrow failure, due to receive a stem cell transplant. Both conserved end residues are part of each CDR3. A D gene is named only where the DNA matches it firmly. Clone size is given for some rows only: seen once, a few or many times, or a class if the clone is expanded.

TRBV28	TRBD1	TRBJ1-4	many	TGTGCCAGCAGTTTTAACATACAGGGGGGAAGTGAAAAACTGTTTTTT	CASSFNIQGGSEKLFF
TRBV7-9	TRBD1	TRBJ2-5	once	TGTGCCAGCAGCTTAGCAGGACAGGTCCAAGAGACCCAGTACTTC	CASSLAGQVQETQYF
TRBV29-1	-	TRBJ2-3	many	TGCAGCGTTGAAGATTCGGGTCTGGATACGCAGTATTTT	CSVEDSGLDTQYF
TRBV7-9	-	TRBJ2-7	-	TGTGCCAGCAGCCCAGCGGTGGCCTACGAGCAGTACTTC	CASSPAVAYEQYF
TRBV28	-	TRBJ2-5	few	TGTGCCAGCAGTTTAGATCGGGCCTTTGGAGAGACCCAGTACTTC	CASSLDRAFGETQYF
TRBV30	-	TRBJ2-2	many	TGTGCCTGGAGTAGGAGCCTCACCGGGGAGCTGTTTTTT	CAWSRSLTGELFF
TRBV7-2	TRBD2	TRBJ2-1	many	TGTGCCAGCAGCTTTAGCGGGACAAACAATGAGCAGTTCTTC	CASSFSGTNNEQFF
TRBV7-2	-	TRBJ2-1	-	TGTGCCAGCGGCTGGGCTCTGCGTGAGGAGCAGTTCTTC	CASGWALREEQFF
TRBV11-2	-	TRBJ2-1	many	TGTGCCAGCAGCGACCCGCTCGGCGGGCCTCCTAGCTCCTACAATGAGCAGTTCTTC	CASSDPLGGPPSSYNEQFF
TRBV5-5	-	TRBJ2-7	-	TGTGCCAGCAGCCCCGGGTCGCTACTCTACGAGCAGTACTTC	CASSPGSLLYEQYF
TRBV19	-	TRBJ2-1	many	TGTGCCAGTAGTATGTCTCAATACAATGAGCAGTTCTTC	CASSMSQYNEQFF
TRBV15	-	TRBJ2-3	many	TGTGCCACCAGCATTCAGCGGACTAGCACAGATACGCAGTATTTT	CATSIQRTSTDTQYF
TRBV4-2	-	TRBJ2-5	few	TGTGCCAGCAGCCAAGGTCTCAGGGAAGAGACCCAGTACTTC	CASSQGLREETQYF
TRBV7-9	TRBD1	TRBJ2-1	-	TGTGCCAGCAGCCACTACAGGGGGGCCGGGGATGAGCAGTTCTTC	CASSHYRGAGDEQFF
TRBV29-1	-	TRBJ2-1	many	TGCAGCGTTGTAGGGGAGTCCTACAATGAGCAGTTCTTC	CSVVGESYNEQFF
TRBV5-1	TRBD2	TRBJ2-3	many	TGCGCCAGCAGCGGCGGGAGCGGGAGGACAGATACGCAGTATTTT	CASSGGSGRTDTQYF
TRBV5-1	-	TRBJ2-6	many	TGCGCCAGCAGCTCCATTTCTGGGGCCAACGTCCTGACTTTC	CASSSISGANVLTF